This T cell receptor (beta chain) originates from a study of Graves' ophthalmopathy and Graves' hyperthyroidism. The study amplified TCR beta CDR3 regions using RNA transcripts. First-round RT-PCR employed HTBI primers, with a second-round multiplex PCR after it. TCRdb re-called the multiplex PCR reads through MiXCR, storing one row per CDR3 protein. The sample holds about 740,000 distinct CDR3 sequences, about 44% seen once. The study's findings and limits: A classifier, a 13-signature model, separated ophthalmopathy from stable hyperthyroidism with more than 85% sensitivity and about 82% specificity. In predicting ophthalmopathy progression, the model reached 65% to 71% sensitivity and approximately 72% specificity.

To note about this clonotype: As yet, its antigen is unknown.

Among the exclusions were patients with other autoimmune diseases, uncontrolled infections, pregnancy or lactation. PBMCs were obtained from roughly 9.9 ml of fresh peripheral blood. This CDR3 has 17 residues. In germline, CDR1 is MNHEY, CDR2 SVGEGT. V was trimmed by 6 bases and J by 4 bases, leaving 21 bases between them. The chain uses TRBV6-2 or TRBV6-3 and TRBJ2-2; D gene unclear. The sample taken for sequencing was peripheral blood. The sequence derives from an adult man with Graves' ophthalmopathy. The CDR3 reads CASSLSTAPDGTGELFF. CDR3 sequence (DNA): TGTGCCAGCAGCTTGTCCACAGCGCCAGACGGCACCGGGGAGCTGTTTTTT.